A selection of T cell receptor beta chains follows, all from one sample in a study of T cells expressing NK-cell markers. TCRdb reprocessed the 5' RACE reads and stores each CDR3 protein as one record, lacking DNA. The sample holds 550,000 to 600,000 distinct CDR3 sequences. The source material was blood T cells: a sorted CD56 or NKG2C T cell subset, CD4+ or CD8+ T cells, or bulk PBMC T cells (not recorded which). The receptor set was obtained from a man younger than 35 in good health. The CDR3 runs from the conserved cysteine through the conserved F or W.

V: TRBV5-4
J: TRBJ1-6
CDR3: CASSLWTVDSPLHF

V: TRBV12-3/TRBV12-4
J: TRBJ2-5
CDR3: CASKDYLEETQYF

V: TRBV12-3/TRBV12-4
J: TRBJ2-5
CDR3: CASALGRVAETQYF

V: TRBV5-1
J: TRBJ2-5
CDR3: CASSLSPGQPEETQYF

V: TRBV27
J: TRBJ1-1
CDR3: CASSLSMTGLAFF

V: TRBV14
J: TRBJ2-7
CDR3: CASSQGDSPYEQYF

V: TRBV10-1
J: TRBJ2-2
CDR3: CASSPSGTGLTGELFF

V: TRBV5-1
J: TRBJ2-2
CDR3: CASSSLTSGSPGELFF

V: TRBV10-3
J: TRBJ1-1
CDR3: CAISDPAGRNTEAFF

V: TRBV15
J: TRBJ2-1
CDR3: CATSSLAAYNEQFF

V: TRBV10-3
J: TRBJ2-1
CDR3: CAISVEGVEQFF

V: TRBV20-1
J: TRBJ2-7
CDR3: CSARNLGTVNYEQYF

V: TRBV5-1
J: TRBJ2-1
CDR3: CASSLGQWGEWFF